One and the same sample provided the 12 T cell receptor beta chains below, sequenced in a study of cytomegalovirus exposure and HLA in healthy donors. Primers: 60 Vbeta forward and 13 Jbeta reverse. Measured with immunoSEQ multiplex PCR; TCRdb has only the in-frame clones, and not every one. The sample gives 150,000 to 200,000 clones, about 79% of which show up once; more than 12% is in the top ten. Sequencing input: PBMCs. The receptors here all came from a man aged 45-65 years in good health and CMV-seropositive.

The V gene is TRBV30, the J gene TRBJ2-7, with 11 bases aligning to TRBD1. This CDR3 contains 15 residues. Trimming removed 2 bases from V and 9 bases from J; junction bases left unmatched: 12. The V gene's germline CDR1 is GTSNPN and CDR2 SVGIG (reference sequence). The CDR3 bases are TGTGCCTGGAGTTTAAGGACAGGGGGCTCTCTTGGGCAGTACGTC. It is translated as CAWSLRTGGSLGQYV.

The chain combines TRBV7-2 with TRBJ2-3, with TRBD2 identical over 7 bases. The length of the CDR3 is 14 residues. Germline CDR1 reads SGHTA; CDR2 reads FQGNSA. V shed 3 bases and J 1 base; nucleotides not matched to a gene: 1. CDR3 residues: CASSFSGRTDTQYF. CDR3 DNA: TGTGCCAGCAGCTTTAGCGGGCGCACAGATACGCAGTATTTT.

V is TRBV27 and J is TRBJ1-4, with D unresolved. From germline, CDR1 is MNHEY and CDR2 SMNVEV (reference sequence). V was shortened by 2 bases and J by 4 bases, with 5 bases between the two germline ends. The CDR3 has 13 amino acids. The CDR3 bases are TGTGCCAGCAGTTTACGGTATAATGAAAAACTGTTTTTT. Amino acid sequence: CASSLRYNEKLFF.

Only a few counts were recorded for this clone. The chain recombines TRBV5-8 with TRBJ2-7, with 8 bases matching TRBD1. Trimming at V came to 4 bases and at J to 3 bases, leaving 9 bases not matched to a gene. CDR3 length: 15 residues. Germline V gives CDR1 SGHTS, CDR2 YDEGEE. In DNA form, the CDR3 reads TGTGCCAGCAGCCACGGACAGGGTACCCGCTACGAGCAGTACGTC. It codes for CASSHGQGTRYEQYV.

Of note for this clone: A junction end diverges from the germline sequence, so it may reflect a read error. Other DNA sequences in this sample translate to the same CDR3. V is TRBV4-1 and J is TRBJ2-5; 10 bases agree with TRBD2. This CDR3 spans 16 amino acids. Germline V gives CDR1 MGHRA, CDR2 YSYEKL. CDR3 coding DNA: TGCGCCAGTAGCCAGGTGCCCCCGGGACTAGCGGAGACCCAGTACTTC. As protein: CASSQVPPGLAETQYF.

This clone appeared a single time. V is TRBV10-2 and J is TRBJ1-2; the D gene is possibly TRBD1 (5 bases). The CDR3 extends over 14 amino acids. Germline-derived CDR1 and CDR2 are WSHSY and SAAADI. V was cut by 2 bases and J by 1 base, with 8 bases left in between. This chain's CDR3 is CASSEATVNYGYTF. The CDR3, as DNA: TGCGCCAGCAGTGAGGCGACAGTTAACTATGGCTACACCTTC.

The J gene is TRBJ2-4, the V gene TRBV4-1; D might be TRBD2 (6 bases). Germline V gene data show CDR1 as MGHRA and CDR2 as YSYEKL. The V end lost 3 bases, the J end lost 7 bases, and 19 bases lay between the germline ends. CDR3 size: 16 residues. This CDR3 reads CASSHPLGTLWNIQYF. In nucleotides, the CDR3 is TGCGCCAGCAGCCATCCACTCGGGACTTTATGGAACATTCAGTACTTC.

The J gene is TRBJ1-1, the V gene TRBV5-1, with D possibly TRBD1 on 6 matching bases. The ends were cut back, 4 bases at V and 3 bases at J, with 16 bases in the middle. The CDR3 has 15 residues. Germline CDR1 is SGHRS and CDR2 is YFSETQ. CDR3 DNA: TGCGCCAGCAGCAAGAGCGGGACATTAGACACTGAAGCTTTCTTT. This translates into CASSKSGTLDTEAFF.

The chain is built from TRBV19 and TRBJ1-5; D is perhaps TRBD1 (6 bases). This CDR3 region has 18 residues. V gave up 6 bases and J gave up 0 bases, with 21 bases separating them. Germline CDR1 and CDR2: LNHDA and SQIVND (reference sequence). CDR3: CASSLRDNKQYSNQPQHF. The CDR3 DNA reads TGTGCCAGTAGCCTCCGGGACAATAAACAATATAGCAATCAGCCCCAGCATTTT.

The chain joins TRBV28 to TRBJ2-1, with a possible D match to TRBD1 (5 bases). The germline V gene has CDR1 MDHEN and CDR2 SYDVKM. Trimming removed 5 bases at V and 5 bases at J, with 13 bases between. The CDR3 has 14 residues. The CDR3 DNA sequence: TGTGCCAGCAGTCCCTACAGGTTGGACAATGAGCAGTTCTTC. Protein product: CASSPYRLDNEQFF.

This clone occurred a few times. The genes are TRBV18 and TRBJ1-4; 7 bases are a match to TRBD1. J lost 8 bases, V lost 6 bases, and 12 bases had no gene match. The CDR3 runs 15 residues. Germline V lookup: CDR1 KGHSH, CDR2 LQKENI. The CDR3 nucleotides are TGTGCCAGCTCTCGTAACAGGGGAGAGGACGAAAAACTGTTTTTT. It codes for CASSRNRGEDEKLFF.

The gene calls are TRBV7-6 and TRBJ2-3; no reliable D call. Germline V gene sequence: CDR1 SGHVS, CDR2 FNYEAQ. The germline V and J ends were trimmed by 2 bases and 0 bases, with 9 bases remaining between them. The CDR3 has 15 residues. The CDR3 coding sequence is TGTGCCAGCAGCTTATCCCTCCGTAGCACAGATACGCAGTATTTT. Amino acids: CASSLSLRSTDTQYF.